The sequence of this T cell receptor (beta chain) was determined in a study of T cells after posttransplantation cyclophosphamide. Profiling relied on immunoSEQ multiplex PCR, and the TCRdb table lists in-frame clones only, not all of them. Of more than 2,000 clones in the sample, 60% to 75% were seen once. Cyclophosphamide on days +3 and +4 followed busulfan-fludarabine conditioning and a marrow graft. Trimming removed 0 bases from V and 0 bases from J; junction bases left unmatched: 7. CDR1 and CDR2 (germline): SGHRS, YFSETQ. This CDR3 region has 18 residues. Sequences were derived from PBMCs, sampled roughly five weeks after a stem cell transplant with posttransplant cyclophosphamide. The sequence derives from a male patient aged 45-60 years who received an allogeneic stem cell transplant from a related donor and was CMV-positive. Some of the T cells might come from the graft donor. V is TRBV5-1 and J is TRBJ2-3; 10 bases fit TRBD2. The DNA for the CDR3 is TGCGCCAGCAGCTTGGTGGCTAGCGGGAGCGTTAGCACAGATACGCAGTATTTT. Protein product: CASSLVASGSVSTDTQYF.